This T cell receptor (beta chain) was captured in a study of cytomegalovirus exposure and HLA in healthy donors. Germline assignment: CDR1 MDHEN and CDR2 SYDVKM. The CDR3 has 16 amino acids. After removal of 7 bases from V and 2 bases from J, the junction contained 11 bases not matched to a gene. Primers: 60 Vbeta forward and 13 Jbeta reverse. Profiling relied on immunoSEQ multiplex PCR, and the TCRdb table lists in-frame clones only, not all of them. This table has roughly 100,000 clones, roughly 85% appearing once. The chain couples TRBV28 to TRBJ1-5, with 7 bases fitting TRBD1. Sequenced sample: PBMCs. The source of this sequence is a man aged 35-49 years in good health and CMV-seronegative. The CDR3 protein is CASNLQGIGRNQPQHF. The CDR3 DNA sequence: TGTGCCAGCAACCTACAGGGGATCGGGCGCAATCAGCCCCAGCATTTT.